The clone carrying this TCR beta chain was detected a few times. The sample belongs to a study of identical twins. One entry per CDR3 protein, called by TCRdb with MiXCR from the 5' RACE reads. The data contain under 900,000 distinct CDR3 sequences, approximately 13% of them seen just once; the ten biggest clones take up around 1.6%. Germline CDR1 reads MDHEN; CDR2 reads SYDVKM. V was clipped by 5 bases and J by 5 bases; unmatched bases: 11. CDR3 size: 15 residues. The same data also went into a second study, on yellow fever vaccine responses in identical twins.

The clonotype originates from a woman between 18 and 29 years old in good health. V and J are TRBV28 and TRBJ1-1; TRBD1 agrees at 7 bases. Sequenced input: PBMCs. Here the CDR3 reads CASSPSFSGGTEAFF. The CDR3, as DNA: TGTGCCAGCAGTCCCTCTTTTTCAGGGGGAACTGAAGCTTTCTTT.